What follows are 5 T cell receptor beta chains derived from one specimen sequenced in a study of cytomegalovirus exposure and HLA in healthy donors. Vbeta (60) and Jbeta (13) primers were used in the PCR. The table came from immunoSEQ multiplex PCR; TCRdb's copy has only in-frame clones and leaves some out. The data show roughly 140,000 clones, approximately 79% seen once. The sequenced sample consisted of PBMCs. These receptors all come from a male donor in good health and CMV-seronegative.

The V call is TRBV6-5, the J call TRBJ1-5; no definite D call. With 11 bases removed from V and 4 bases from J, the gap between germline ends came to 15 bases. The germline V gene encodes CDR1 MNHEY and CDR2 SVGAGI. This CDR3 comprises 13 residues. CDR3 protein: CACGRTENQPQHF. As DNA, the CDR3 is TGTGCCTGCGGTCGGACTGAGAATCAGCCCCAGCATTTT.

J is TRBJ1-2 and V is TRBV6-1; D may be TRBD1 (6 bases). The CDR3 loop spans 16 amino acids. The germline gives CDR1 MNHNS, CDR2 SASEGT. Trimming pared 3 bases from V and 6 bases from J, leaving 20 bases between. CDR3 DNA: TGTGCCAGCAGTGATTGGACAGAATGGATTGGGGATGGCTACACCTTC. Its protein is CASSDWTEWIGDGYTF.

V is TRBV10-3 and J is TRBJ1-1; possible D gene TRBD1, 6 bases. The V and J ends lost 4 bases and 3 bases respectively, with 15 bases between them. Germline CDR1 reads ENHRY; CDR2 reads SYGVKD. The CDR3 runs to 15 residues. DNA of the CDR3: TGTGCCATCAGTGTACAGGGAGGGAGGGACACTGAAGCTTTCTTT. This sequence encodes CAISVQGGRDTEAFF.

V and J are TRBV5-1 and TRBJ2-7, with 9 nucleotides matching TRBD1. The CDR3 runs to 14 residues. V shed 4 bases, J shed 3 bases, and the junction held 5 bases outside the gene matches. The germline CDR1 and CDR2 sequences are SGHRS and YFSETQ. As DNA, the CDR3 is TGCGCCAGCAGCACCGGGACAGGGTTCTACGAGCAGTACTTC. Translation: CASSTGTGFYEQYF.

The chain has TRBV7-9 and TRBJ1-1; D gene ambiguous. CDR3 length: 12 amino acids. V lost 7 bases, J lost 3 bases, and 9 bases lay in between. Germline CDR1 and CDR2: SEHNR and FQNEAQ (reference sequence). The CDR3 sequence is CASTLLDTEAFF. CDR3 DNA: TGTGCCAGCACCCTCCTCGACACTGAAGCTTTCTTT.